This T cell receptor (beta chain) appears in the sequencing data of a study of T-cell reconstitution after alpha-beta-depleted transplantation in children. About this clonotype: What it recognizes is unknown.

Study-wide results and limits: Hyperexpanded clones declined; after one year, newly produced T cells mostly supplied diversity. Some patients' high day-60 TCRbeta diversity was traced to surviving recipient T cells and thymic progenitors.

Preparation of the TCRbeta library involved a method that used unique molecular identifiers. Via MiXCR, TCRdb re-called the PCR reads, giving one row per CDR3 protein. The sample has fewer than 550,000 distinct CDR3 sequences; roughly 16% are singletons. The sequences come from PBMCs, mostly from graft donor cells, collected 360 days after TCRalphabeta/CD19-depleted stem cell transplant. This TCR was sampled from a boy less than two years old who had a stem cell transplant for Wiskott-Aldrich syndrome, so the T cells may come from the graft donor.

CDR3 sequence: CASSVQGIHEQYF. The CDR3 DNA reads as TGTGCCAGCAGTGTACAGGGGATCCACGAGCAGTACTTC. The rearrangement joins TRBV6-1 to TRBJ2-7, with TRBD1 matching 7 bases. There are 13 residues in the CDR3. Trimming took 4 bases from V and 5 from J; bases not matched to a gene: 5. Per germline, CDR1 MNHNS and CDR2 SASEGT.